What follows describes a single TCR beta chain. The entry originates in a study of T cell changes during pregnancy in multiple sclerosis. Profiling relied on immunoSEQ multiplex PCR, and the TCRdb table lists in-frame clones only, not all of them. The sample holds some 56,000 clones, roughly nine tenths seen once. The TCR was taken from a female donor in good health, enrolled as a control in a pregnancy study. Source: peripheral blood, taken in the third trimester of pregnancy.

CDR3 sequence (DNA): TGTGCCAGTAGATCGGGGGACTATGGCTACACCTTC. Translated: CASRSGDYGYTF. This sequence joins TRBV19 and TRBJ1-2; a possible D gene is TRBD1 (5 bases). The CDR3 totals 12 residues. The germline V gene has CDR1 LNHDA and CDR2 SQIVND (reference sequence). The V end lost 6 bases, the J end lost 3 bases, and 8 bases lay between the germline ends.